Presented here are 13 T cell receptor beta chains from one specimen sequenced in a study of CD8 T cells in Susac syndrome. With random hexamers, roughly 0.45 to 1 ug RNA was reverse transcribed. MiXCR, run by TCRdb on the immunoSEQ multiplex PCR reads, gives a single entry per CDR3 protein. The data contain 80,000 or so distinct CDR3 sequences, roughly 95% of them singletons. The sequencing sample was made of CD8+ T cells from PBMCs. The receptors derive from a human donor with Susac syndrome.

The rearrangement uses TRBV29-1 and TRBJ1-2, with no clear D. The CDR3 is 9 amino acids. Germline lookup yields CDR1 SQVTM and CDR2 ANQGSEA. Trimming pared 1 base from V and 12 bases from J, leaving 6 bases between. The CDR3 DNA sequence: TGCAGCGTTGAAGGTGAAGACACCTTC. This translates into CSVEGEDTF.

CDR3 loop: CSVEVIGSGPHYGYTF. DNA of the CDR3: TGCAGCGTTGAGGTGATTGGTTCGGGACCCCACTATGGCTACACCTTC. The rearrangement links TRBV29-1 to TRBJ1-2; D perhaps matches TRBD1 (5 bases). V dropped 3 bases and J dropped 3 bases, with 20 bases sitting between them. This CDR3 is 16 amino acids long. The V gene's germline CDR1 is SQVTM and CDR2 ANQGSEA.

The rearrangement uses TRBV7-9 and TRBJ2-7; D tentatively fits TRBD1 or TRBD2 (5 bases each). This CDR3 has 15 residues. Trimming pared 5 bases from V and 3 bases from J, leaving 17 bases between. Germline values: CDR1 SEHNR, CDR2 FQNEAQ (reference sequence). CDR3 region: CASSIQTGTFYEQYV. As DNA, the CDR3 is TGTGCCAGCAGCATACAAACCGGGACCTTCTACGAGCAGTACGTC.

A remark on this clonotype: One end of the junction fails to match germline, which may point to a read error. This sequence joins TRBV19 and TRBJ2-1, with 7 nucleotides matching TRBD1. The CDR3 has 14 residues. Germline loops: CDR1 LNHDA, CDR2 SQIVND (reference sequence). CDR3 in DNA: TGTGCCAGCAGTACAGGGGTTCGATACAATGAGCAGTTCTTC. Its protein is CASSTGVRYNEQFF.

V usage is TRBV3-1 and J usage is TRBJ1-1, with D unclear. The germline gives CDR1 LGHDT, CDR2 YNNKEL (reference sequence). The ends were cut back, 3 bases at V and 7 bases at J, with 15 bases in the middle. The CDR3 is 14 amino acids. This CDR3 is CASSQGKGKIEAFF. DNA of the CDR3: TGTGCCAGCAGCCAGGGAAAGGGAAAAATTGAAGCTTTCTTT.

The chain employs TRBV13 and TRBJ1-1; the D gene is possibly TRBD1 (6 bases). V lost 10 bases to trimming and J lost 8 bases, with 17 bases between them. Germline CDR1 is PRHDT and CDR2 is FYEKMQ (reference sequence). This CDR3 comprises 12 residues. CDR3 in amino acids: CATFDQGTEAFF. The CDR3 coding sequence is TGTGCCACCTTTGACCAAGGGACAGAAGCTTTCTTT.

The V call is TRBV20-1, the J call TRBJ2-1, with TRBD2 matching over 7 bases. The CDR3 runs 15 residues. From germline, CDR1 is DFQATT and CDR2 SNEGSKA (reference sequence). Losses at the gene ends were 6 bases for V and 0 bases for J; bases not matched to a gene: 8. CDR3 nucleotide sequence: TGCAGTGCGTCAGAGCGGGAAAGCTCCTACAATGAGCAGTTCTTC. It specifies CSASERESSYNEQFF.

The chain employs TRBV7-9 and TRBJ2-7; D is unclear. The CDR3 is 13 residues long. Germline CDR1 SEHNR, CDR2 FQNEAQ (reference sequence). The ends were cut back, 5 bases at V and 4 bases at J, with 12 bases in the middle. The CDR3 spells CASSPPITYEQYF. The CDR3 DNA reads as TGTGCCAGCAGCCCCCCCATCACGTACGAGCAGTACTTC.

The chain recombines TRBV21-1 with TRBJ2-7; the DNA was not used to check the table's D call, TRBD1. TRBV21-1 is termed a pseudogene. The CDR3 is 13 residues long. The CDR3 sequence is CANTTEGTYEQYV. CDR3 nucleotide sequence: TGTGCCAACACGACAGAGGGAACCTACGAGCAGTACGTC.

This chain uses TRBV18 with TRBJ2-3; 10 nucleotides match TRBD1. The CDR3 spans 16 residues. Germline CDR1 and CDR2: KGHSH and LQKENI. The ends lost 4 bases at V and 0 bases at J; junction bases unmatched: 4. In DNA, the CDR3 is TGTGCCAGCTCACGTCGGACAGGGGGAAGCACAGATACGCAGTATTTT. This sequence encodes CASSRRTGGSTDTQYF.

The V and J genes are TRBV29-1 and TRBJ1-5; tentatively, D is TRBD1 (5 bases). The germline gives CDR1 SQVTM, CDR2 ANQGSEA. This CDR3 has 14 residues. V was shortened by 5 bases and J by 7 bases, with 18 bases between the two germline ends. The CDR3 bases are TGCAGCGTTTCCACGGAAGCCCAGGGACAGCCCCAGCATTTT. Amino acids: CSVSTEAQGQPQHF.

This sequence joins TRBV18 and TRBJ2-1; D ambiguous. The CDR3 has 12 amino acids. The V and J ends lost 1 base and 3 bases respectively, with 1 base between them. Germline loops: CDR1 KGHSH, CDR2 LQKENI. The CDR3 region has the DNA TGTGCCAGCTCACCACACTACAATGAGCAGTTCTTC. Translated, it gives CASSPHYNEQFF.

The chain uses TRBV29-1 and TRBJ2-2; 9 bases agree with TRBD2. The CDR3 covers 15 residues. V was pared by 4 bases and J by 2 bases, with 5 bases of the junction left unmatched. Germline CDR1 is SQVTM and CDR2 is ANQGSEA. CDR3 loop: CSVAPSGINTGELFF. CDR3 bases: TGCAGCGTTGCCCCTAGCGGGATAAACACCGGGGAGCTGTTTTTT.